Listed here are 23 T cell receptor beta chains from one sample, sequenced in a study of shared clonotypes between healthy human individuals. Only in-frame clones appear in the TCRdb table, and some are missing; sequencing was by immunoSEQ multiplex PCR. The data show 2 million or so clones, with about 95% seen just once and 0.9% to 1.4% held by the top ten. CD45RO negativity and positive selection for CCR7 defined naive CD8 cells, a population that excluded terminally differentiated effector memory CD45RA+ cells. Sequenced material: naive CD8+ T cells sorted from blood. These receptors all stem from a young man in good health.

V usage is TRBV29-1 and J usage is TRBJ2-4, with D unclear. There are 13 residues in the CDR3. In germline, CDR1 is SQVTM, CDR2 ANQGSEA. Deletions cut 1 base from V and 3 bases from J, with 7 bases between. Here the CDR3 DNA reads TGCAGCGTTGAAGTTCCAAACAAAAACATTCAGTACTTC. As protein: CSVEVPNKNIQYF.

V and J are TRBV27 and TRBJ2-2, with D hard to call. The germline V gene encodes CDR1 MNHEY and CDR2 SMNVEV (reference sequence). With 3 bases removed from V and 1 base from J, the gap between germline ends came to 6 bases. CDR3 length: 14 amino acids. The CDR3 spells CASSFLRNTGELFF. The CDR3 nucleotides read TGTGCCAGCAGTTTCCTAAGGAACACCGGGGAGCTGTTTTTT.

This CDR3 reads CASSLGNTQYF. CDR3 DNA: TGTGCCAGCAGTTTAGGAAATACGCAGTATTTT. V and J are TRBV27 and TRBJ2-3, with D uncertain. V gave up 2 bases and J gave up 7 bases, with 4 bases separating them. The germline CDR1 and CDR2 sequences are MNHEY and SMNVEV (reference sequence). This CDR3 comprises 11 residues.

The CDR3 loop reads CASSKPGQAKETQYF. CDR3 nucleotide sequence: TGTGCCAGCAGCAAACCGGGACAGGCAAAAGAGACCCAGTACTTC. The chain combines TRBV11-2 with TRBJ2-5, with 8 positions matching TRBD1. The CDR3 contains 15 residues. Trimming at V came to 5 bases and at J to 3 bases, leaving 8 bases not matched to a gene. Germline CDR1 SGHAT, CDR2 FQNNGV. Filled out from reference TRBV11-2 and TRBJ2-5, the complete variable domain reads EAGVAQSPRYKIIEKRQSVAFWCNPISGHATLYWYQQILGQGPKLLIQFQNNGVVDDSQLPKDRFSAERLKGVDSTLKIQPAKLEDSAVYLCASSKPGQAKETQYFGPGTRLLVL.

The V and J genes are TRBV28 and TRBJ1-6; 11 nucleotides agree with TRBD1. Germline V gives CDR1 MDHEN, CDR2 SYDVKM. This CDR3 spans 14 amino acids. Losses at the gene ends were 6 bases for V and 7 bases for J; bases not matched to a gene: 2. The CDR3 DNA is TGTGCCAGCAGAGGACAGGGGGCCAATTCACCCCTCCACTTT. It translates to CASRGQGANSPLHF.

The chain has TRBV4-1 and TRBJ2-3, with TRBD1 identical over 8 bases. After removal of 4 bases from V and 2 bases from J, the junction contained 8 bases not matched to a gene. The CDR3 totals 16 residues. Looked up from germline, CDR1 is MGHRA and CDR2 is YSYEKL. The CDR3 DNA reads TGCGCCAGCAGCCTAGCCGGACAGGGATTCACAGATACGCAGTATTTT. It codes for CASSLAGQGFTDTQYF.

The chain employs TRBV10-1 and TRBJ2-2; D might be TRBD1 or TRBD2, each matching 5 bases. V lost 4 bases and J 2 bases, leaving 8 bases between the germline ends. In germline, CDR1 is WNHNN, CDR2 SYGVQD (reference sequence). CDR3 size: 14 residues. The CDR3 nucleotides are TGCGCCAGCAGTGCGAGGGGTAACACCGGGGAGCTGTTTTTT. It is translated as CASSARGNTGELFF.

The CDR3 DNA is TGCGCCAGCAGTCCGGGGGAGCCCCAGCATTTT. This sequence encodes CASSPGEPQHF. The chain employs TRBV23-1 and TRBJ1-5, with a tentative D call TRBD1 (5 bases). TRBV23-1 has ORF status, its function being uncertain. The CDR3 sequence is 11 residues long. Trimming left V 4 bases short and J 8 bases short, with 6 bases between.

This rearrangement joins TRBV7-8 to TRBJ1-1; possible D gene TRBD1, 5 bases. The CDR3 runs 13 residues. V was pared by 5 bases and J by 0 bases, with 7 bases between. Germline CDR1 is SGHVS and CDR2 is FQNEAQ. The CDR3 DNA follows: TGTGCCAGCAGCCCGGGGCTGAACACTGAAGCTTTCTTT. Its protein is CASSPGLNTEAFF.

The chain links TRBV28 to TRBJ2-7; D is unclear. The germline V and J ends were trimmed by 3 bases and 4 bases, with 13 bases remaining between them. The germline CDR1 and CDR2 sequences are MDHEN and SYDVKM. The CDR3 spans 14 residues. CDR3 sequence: CASSLVWTAYEQYF. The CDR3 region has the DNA TGTGCCAGCAGTTTGGTGTGGACGGCTTACGAGCAGTACTTC.

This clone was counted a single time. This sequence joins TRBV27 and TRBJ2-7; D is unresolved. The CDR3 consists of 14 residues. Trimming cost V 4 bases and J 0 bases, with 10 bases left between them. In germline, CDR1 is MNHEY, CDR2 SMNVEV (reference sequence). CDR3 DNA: TGTGCCAGCAGTTCGATGTGGGGCTCCTACGAGCAGTACTTC. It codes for CASSSMWGSYEQYF.

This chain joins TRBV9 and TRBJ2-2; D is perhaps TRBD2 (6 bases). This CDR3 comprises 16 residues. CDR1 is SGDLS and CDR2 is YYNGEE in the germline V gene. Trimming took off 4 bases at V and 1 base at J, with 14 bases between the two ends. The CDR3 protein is CASSYREAGNTGELFF. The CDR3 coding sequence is TGTGCCAGCAGCTATAGGGAAGCGGGGAACACCGGGGAGCTGTTTTTT.

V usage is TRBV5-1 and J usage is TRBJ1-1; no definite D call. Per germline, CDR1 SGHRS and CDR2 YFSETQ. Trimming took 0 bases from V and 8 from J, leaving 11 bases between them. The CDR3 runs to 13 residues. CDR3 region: CASSLEMGVEAFF. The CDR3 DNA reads TGCGCCAGCAGCTTGGAGATGGGAGTCGAAGCTTTCTTT.

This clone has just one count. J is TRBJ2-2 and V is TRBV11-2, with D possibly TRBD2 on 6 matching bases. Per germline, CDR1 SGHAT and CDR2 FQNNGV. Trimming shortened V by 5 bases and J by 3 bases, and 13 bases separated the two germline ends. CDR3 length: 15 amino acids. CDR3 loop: CASSSHRDYTGELFF. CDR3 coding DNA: TGTGCCAGCAGCAGCCACCGGGACTACACCGGGGAGCTGTTTTTT.

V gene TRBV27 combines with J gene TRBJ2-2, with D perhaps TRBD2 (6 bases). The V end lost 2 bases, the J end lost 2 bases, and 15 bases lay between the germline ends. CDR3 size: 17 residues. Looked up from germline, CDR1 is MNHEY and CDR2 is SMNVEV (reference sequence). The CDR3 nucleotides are TGTGCCAGCAGTTTAGCAGCGACTAGACCCAACACCGGGGAGCTGTTTTTT. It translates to CASSLAATRPNTGELFF.

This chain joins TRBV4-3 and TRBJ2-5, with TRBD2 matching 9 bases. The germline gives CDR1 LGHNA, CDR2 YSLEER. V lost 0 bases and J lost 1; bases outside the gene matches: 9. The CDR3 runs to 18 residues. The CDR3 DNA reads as TGCGCCAGCAGCCAAGATTGGGCTAGCGGGACCTTCCAAGAGACCCAGTACTTC. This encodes CASSQDWASGTFQETQYF.

CDR3 nucleotides: TGTGCCAGCAGTTTACAGGGAAGTGGCGATGGCTACACCTTC. The encoded protein is CASSLQGSGDGYTF. The chain couples TRBV5-4 to TRBJ1-2; weak D call: TRBD1 (6 bases). Trimming left V 5 bases short and J 6 bases short, with 17 bases between. Germline V gene lookup returns CDR1 SGHNT and CDR2 YYREEE (reference sequence). The CDR3 has 14 residues.

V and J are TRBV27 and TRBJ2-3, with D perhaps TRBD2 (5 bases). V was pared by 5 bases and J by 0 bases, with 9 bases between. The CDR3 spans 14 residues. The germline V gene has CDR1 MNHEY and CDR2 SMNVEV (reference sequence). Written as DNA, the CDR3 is TGTGCCAGCAGTCCCGGGGTCAGCACAGATACGCAGTATTTT. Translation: CASSPGVSTDTQYF.

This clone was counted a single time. CDR3 nucleotide sequence: TGTGCCAGCAGTGAAGTCTGGACAGGGGGAAACACCATATATTTT. Translated: CASSEVWTGGNTIYF. The chain has TRBV6-1 and TRBJ1-3; 8 bases fit TRBD1. Germline loops: CDR1 MNHNS, CDR2 SASEGT. V shed 1 base, J shed 4 bases, and the junction held 3 bases outside the gene matches. This CDR3 has 15 amino acids.

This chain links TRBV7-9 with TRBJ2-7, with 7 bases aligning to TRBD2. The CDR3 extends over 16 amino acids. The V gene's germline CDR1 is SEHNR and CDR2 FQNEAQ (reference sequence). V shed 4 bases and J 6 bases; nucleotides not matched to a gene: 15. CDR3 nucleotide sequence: TGTGCCAGCAGCTGGCCGCTCGCCAGCGGGAACGGCGAGCAGTACTTC. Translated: CASSWPLASGNGEQYF.

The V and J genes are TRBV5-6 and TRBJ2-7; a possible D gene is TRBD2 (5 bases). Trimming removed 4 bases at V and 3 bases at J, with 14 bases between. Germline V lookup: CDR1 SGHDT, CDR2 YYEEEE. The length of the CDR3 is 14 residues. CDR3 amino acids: CASSRPLGSYEQYF. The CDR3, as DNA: TGTGCCAGCAGCCGGCCACTAGGGAGCTACGAGCAGTACTTC.

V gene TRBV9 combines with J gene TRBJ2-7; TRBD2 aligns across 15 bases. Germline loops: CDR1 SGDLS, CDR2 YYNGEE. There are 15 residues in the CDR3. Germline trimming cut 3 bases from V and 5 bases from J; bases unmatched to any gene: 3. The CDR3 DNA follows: TGTGCCAGCAGCGCCGGACTAGCGGGGGGGAACGAGCAGTACTTC. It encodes CASSAGLAGGNEQYF. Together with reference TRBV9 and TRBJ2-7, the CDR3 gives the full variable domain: DSGVTQTPKHLITATGQRVTLRCSPRSGDLSVYWYQQSLDQGLQFLIQYYNGEERAKGNILERFSAQQFPDLHSELNLSSLELGDSALYFCASSAGLAGGNEQYFGPGTRLTVT.

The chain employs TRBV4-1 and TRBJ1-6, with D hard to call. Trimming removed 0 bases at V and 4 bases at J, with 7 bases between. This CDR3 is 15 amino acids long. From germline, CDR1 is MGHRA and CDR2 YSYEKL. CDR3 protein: CASSQEVSYNSPLHF. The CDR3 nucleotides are TGCGCCAGCAGCCAAGAGGTCAGTTATAATTCACCCCTCCACTTT.